A selection of T cell receptor beta chains follows, all from one sample in a study of long-term antiretroviral therapy in people with HIV. TCRdb's copy holds only in-frame clones and misses some; the assay was immunoSEQ multiplex PCR. The sample records tens of thousands of clones, about three quarters being singletons. Sequencing was performed on unsorted PBMCs, taken 3.1 years after starting antiretroviral therapy. The receptors stem from a woman in her forties or fifties with HIV. Both conserved end residues are part of each CDR3. D genes are given only for firm matches. Size is stated for part of the rows, as once, few or many counts, or as a class when the clone is expanded.

v_gene: TRBV4-2; j_gene: TRBJ2-5; abundance: NA; d_gene: TRBD1; CDR3nt: TGTGCCAGCAGCCAGGCGGACAGGGGAAAAGAGACCCAGTACTTC; CDR3aa: CASSQADRGKETQYF
v_gene: TRBV7-2; j_gene: TRBJ2-5; abundance: once; d_gene: TRBD2; CDR3nt: TGTGCCAGCAGCTTAGGGCTAGCGGGGGGCCCACAGGTGAAGACCCAGTACTTC; CDR3aa: CASSLGLAGGPQVKTQYF
v_gene: TRBV27; j_gene: TRBJ1-1; abundance: NA; d_gene: NA; CDR3nt: TGTGCCAGCAGTTCCAGACAGGCGGTGAACACTGAAGCTTTCTTT; CDR3aa: CASSSRQAVNTEAFF
v_gene: TRBV4-1; j_gene: TRBJ1-5; abundance: few; d_gene: NA; CDR3nt: TGCGCCAGCAGCCAAGATGGGGAGTGGGCTCAGCCCCAGCATTTT; CDR3aa: CASSQDGEWAQPQHF
v_gene: TRBV10-3; j_gene: TRBJ1-5; abundance: NA; d_gene: NA; CDR3nt: TGTGCCATCAGTTACGACAGTAGCAATCAGCCCCAGCATTTT; CDR3aa: CAISYDSSNQPQHF
v_gene: TRBV1; j_gene: TRBJ2-7; abundance: few; d_gene: NA; CDR3nt: TGCACCAGCAGCCGTAAGACTAGCGGGGGGGCCAATTACGAGCAGTACTTC; CDR3aa: CTSSRKTSGGANYEQYF
v_gene: TRBV6-6; j_gene: TRBJ2-5; abundance: NA; d_gene: NA; CDR3nt: TGTGCCAGCAGCGGCGGCCCCAAAGAGACCCAGTACTTC; CDR3aa: CASSGGPKETQYF
v_gene: TRBV4-1; j_gene: TRBJ2-6; abundance: NA; d_gene: TRBD1; CDR3nt: TGCGCCAGCAGCTTCCGGGACAGGGACCCTGGGGCCAACGTCCTGACTTTC; CDR3aa: CASSFRDRDPGANVLTF
v_gene: TRBV5-8; j_gene: TRBJ2-5; abundance: NA; d_gene: TRBD1; CDR3nt: TGTGCCAGCAGCTTGGGGACAGGGGGTTATAACCAAGAGACCCAGTACTTC; CDR3aa: CASSLGTGGYNQETQYF
v_gene: TRBV11-3; j_gene: TRBJ2-1; abundance: NA; d_gene: TRBD2; CDR3nt: TGTGCCAGCAGCTTAGATTTTCAGCGGGGGATCGATGAGCAGTTCTTC; CDR3aa: CASSLDFQRGIDEQFF
v_gene: TRBV19; j_gene: TRBJ1-4; abundance: NA; d_gene: NA; CDR3nt: TGTGCCAGTAGTACGACGGTCGGGTCAGGGTTAACAACTAATGAAAAACTGTTTTTT; CDR3aa: CASSTTVGSGLTTNEKLFF
v_gene: TRBV6-5; j_gene: TRBJ1-6; abundance: few; d_gene: NA; CDR3nt: TGTGCCAGCAGTTACTCCGGTGGAGGTAATTCACCCCTCCACTTT; CDR3aa: CASSYSGGGNSPLHF
v_gene: TRBV25-1; j_gene: TRBJ1-6; abundance: NA; d_gene: NA; CDR3nt: TGTGCCAGCAGTGAATACGGCAGGATGGGGAATTCACCCCTCCACTTT; CDR3aa: CASSEYGRMGNSPLHF
v_gene: TRBV7-2; j_gene: TRBJ1-4; abundance: NA; d_gene: NA; CDR3nt: TGTGCCAGCAGCTTAAATCCATCCATCCGGGAAAAACTGTTTTTT; CDR3aa: CASSLNPSIREKLFF
v_gene: TRBV5-1; j_gene: TRBJ1-2; abundance: NA; d_gene: NA; CDR3nt: TGCGCCAGCAGCTTCAACTATGGCTACACCTTC; CDR3aa: CASSFNYGYTF
v_gene: TRBV19; j_gene: TRBJ2-3; abundance: NA; d_gene: TRBD1; CDR3nt: TGTGCCAGTAGTATCACAGGGGGCGCGGGGTCTAGCACAGATACGCAGTATTTT; CDR3aa: CASSITGGAGSSTDTQYF
v_gene: TRBV14; j_gene: TRBJ2-7; abundance: NA; d_gene: TRBD1; CDR3nt: TGTGCCAGCAGACCGGGACAGGGGGCGTACGAGCAGTACTTC; CDR3aa: CASRPGQGAYEQYF
v_gene: TRBV11-2; j_gene: TRBJ2-3; abundance: NA; d_gene: NA; CDR3nt: TGTGCCAGCAGCCCCCAGACGCTATCTAGCACAGATACGCAGTATTTT; CDR3aa: CASSPQTLSSTDTQYF
v_gene: TRBV27; j_gene: TRBJ2-5; abundance: NA; d_gene: TRBD1; CDR3nt: TGTGCCAGCAGTTTAAAGGGACAGGGAGAGACCCAGTACTTC; CDR3aa: CASSLKGQGETQYF
v_gene: TRBV7-9; j_gene: TRBJ1-4; abundance: NA; d_gene: TRBD1; CDR3nt: TGTGCCAGCAGCTTAACAGGGGGCACATCATCTAATGAAAAACTGTTTTTT; CDR3aa: CASSLTGGTSSNEKLFF
v_gene: TRBV5-1; j_gene: TRBJ2-1; abundance: NA; d_gene: NA; CDR3nt: TGCGCCAGCAGCCTACGAGGGATTTTGGTGAATGAGCAGTTCTTC; CDR3aa: CASSLRGILVNEQFF
v_gene: TRBV4-1; j_gene: TRBJ1-2; abundance: NA; d_gene: NA; CDR3nt: TGCGCCAGCAGCCACGACAGCAACTATGGCTACACCTTC; CDR3aa: CASSHDSNYGYTF
v_gene: TRBV29-1; j_gene: TRBJ1-2; abundance: NA; d_gene: NA; CDR3nt: TGCAGCGTTGTCGGTCAGGCCCACTATGGCTACACCTTC; CDR3aa: CSVVGQAHYGYTF
v_gene: TRBV30; j_gene: TRBJ2-5; abundance: NA; d_gene: TRBD1; CDR3nt: TGTGCCTGGGGCCGGGACAGGGCCCTTCAAGAGACCCAGTACTTC; CDR3aa: CAWGRDRALQETQYF
v_gene: TRBV9; j_gene: TRBJ2-5; abundance: NA; d_gene: NA; CDR3nt: TGTGCCAGCAGCGTGCGGGGTCGAGAGACCCAGTACTTC; CDR3aa: CASSVRGRETQYF
v_gene: TRBV11-3; j_gene: TRBJ2-2; abundance: NA; d_gene: NA; CDR3nt: TGTGCCAGCAGCCCCCCGAATCCCGACGGGACCGGGGAGCTGTTTTTT; CDR3aa: CASSPPNPDGTGELFF
v_gene: TRBV10-3; j_gene: TRBJ1-2; abundance: NA; d_gene: NA; CDR3nt: TGTGCCATCAGTGAGGAGGGCGACTATGGCTACACCTTC; CDR3aa: CAISEEGDYGYTF
v_gene: TRBV5-1; j_gene: TRBJ1-4; abundance: few; d_gene: TRBD1; CDR3nt: TGCGCCAGCAGCCCTGGGGACAGGGGTGAGGAAAAACTGTTTTTT; CDR3aa: CASSPGDRGEEKLFF
v_gene: TRBV6-5; j_gene: TRBJ1-2; abundance: once; d_gene: NA; CDR3nt: TGTGCCAGCAGAAGAACAGAGTTTAACTATGGCTACACCTTC; CDR3aa: CASRRTEFNYGYTF
v_gene: TRBV30; j_gene: TRBJ1-4; abundance: NA; d_gene: NA; CDR3nt: TGTGCCTGGAGTATTACTTCGAAGGGTGAAAAACTGTTTTTT; CDR3aa: CAWSITSKGEKLFF
v_gene: TRBV5-4; j_gene: TRBJ2-2; abundance: NA; d_gene: TRBD2; CDR3nt: TGTGCCAGCAGCTTGAAGGTAGCTAGCGGGGGATCCGGGGAGCTGTTTTTT; CDR3aa: CASSLKVASGGSGELFF
v_gene: TRBV21-1; j_gene: TRBJ1-2; abundance: NA; d_gene: NA; CDR3nt: TGTGCCAGATTACCGGGTCTTCAGTATGGCTACACCTTC; CDR3aa: CARLPGLQYGYTF
v_gene: TRBV27; j_gene: TRBJ2-7; abundance: NA; d_gene: NA; CDR3nt: TGTGCCAGCAGCTCCACTAGCTACGAGCAGTACTTC; CDR3aa: CASSSTSYEQYF
v_gene: TRBV5-5; j_gene: TRBJ1-5; abundance: NA; d_gene: NA; CDR3nt: TGTGCCAGCAGCTCCTCGACTGGGGGCAGCAATCAGCCCCAGCATTTT; CDR3aa: CASSSSTGGSNQPQHF
v_gene: TRBV19; j_gene: TRBJ1-5; abundance: NA; d_gene: NA; CDR3nt: TGTGCCAGTACCGATTGGAGGGGTGCGGGACAGCCCCAGCATTTT; CDR3aa: CASTDWRGAGQPQHF
v_gene: TRBV11-2; j_gene: TRBJ2-5; abundance: few; d_gene: NA; CDR3nt: TGTGCCAGCAGCTTACTCAGGGAGACCCAGTACTTC; CDR3aa: CASSLLRETQYF
v_gene: TRBV4-1; j_gene: TRBJ2-2; abundance: few; d_gene: NA; CDR3nt: TGCGCCAGCAGCCAAGTATTCGGGGAGCTGTTTTTT; CDR3aa: CASSQVFGELFF
v_gene: TRBV5-4; j_gene: TRBJ2-3; abundance: NA; d_gene: TRBD2; CDR3nt: TGTGCCAGCAGCCCATTAGCGGGGGGGCGTACAGATACGCAGTATTTT; CDR3aa: CASSPLAGGRTDTQYF
v_gene: TRBV2; j_gene: TRBJ1-4; abundance: NA; d_gene: NA; CDR3nt: TGTGCCAGCAGTGTACTAGGGGCGAGAGAAAAACTGTTTTTT; CDR3aa: CASSVLGAREKLFF
v_gene: TRBV7-6; j_gene: TRBJ2-7; abundance: NA; d_gene: NA; CDR3nt: TGTGCCAGCAGCTTAGAAGCGAACAACTACGAGCAGTACTTC; CDR3aa: CASSLEANNYEQYF
v_gene: TRBV6-5; j_gene: TRBJ2-5; abundance: NA; d_gene: TRBD2; CDR3nt: TGTGCCAGTCAGCTAGCGGGGGGCCCGTCGGAGACCCAGTACTTC; CDR3aa: CASQLAGGPSETQYF
v_gene: TRBV7-2; j_gene: TRBJ2-3; abundance: once; d_gene: TRBD2; CDR3nt: TGTGCCAGCAGCTATCAACTAGCGGGGGGGCTGGGAGATACGCAGTATTTT; CDR3aa: CASSYQLAGGLGDTQYF
v_gene: TRBV10-2; j_gene: TRBJ1-1; abundance: NA; d_gene: NA; CDR3nt: TGCGCCAGCAGTGAGTCGATGCGGGCACGTACTGGGGGCACTGAAGCTTTCTTT; CDR3aa: CASSESMRARTGGTEAFF
v_gene: TRBV5-1; j_gene: TRBJ2-3; abundance: once; d_gene: NA; CDR3nt: TGCGCCAGCAGCTTTAAAGGGGTTATGACAGATACGCAGTATTTT; CDR3aa: CASSFKGVMTDTQYF
v_gene: TRBV18; j_gene: TRBJ2-5; abundance: NA; d_gene: NA; CDR3nt: TGTGCCAGCTCACCGTCAGAGACCCAGTACTTC; CDR3aa: CASSPSETQYF
v_gene: TRBV27; j_gene: TRBJ2-2; abundance: few; d_gene: NA; CDR3nt: TGTGCCAGCGGAGAGGTGGGCACCGGGGAGCTGTTTTTT; CDR3aa: CASGEVGTGELFF
v_gene: TRBV7-3; j_gene: TRBJ2-1; abundance: NA; d_gene: NA; CDR3nt: TGTGCCAGCAGCTTAATTGGACCTACCAATGAGCAGTTCTTC; CDR3aa: CASSLIGPTNEQFF
v_gene: TRBV27; j_gene: TRBJ2-7; abundance: NA; d_gene: NA; CDR3nt: TGTGCCAGCAGTTTGCGGCAGGCCTACGAGCAGTACTTC; CDR3aa: CASSLRQAYEQYF
v_gene: TRBV30; j_gene: TRBJ1-6; abundance: NA; d_gene: NA; CDR3nt: TGTGCCTGGAGGGGGCTGACGAATTCACCCCTCCACTTT; CDR3aa: CAWRGLTNSPLHF
v_gene: TRBV11-2; j_gene: TRBJ2-2; abundance: NA; d_gene: TRBD2; CDR3nt: TGTGCCAGCAGCCAATTTAGCGGGGGGGCGGCCGGGGAGCTGTTTTTT; CDR3aa: CASSQFSGGAAGELFF
v_gene: TRBV27; j_gene: TRBJ2-7; abundance: NA; d_gene: NA; CDR3nt: TGTGCCAGCAGACCCTCAGGAAAATTGGGGGAGCAGTACTTC; CDR3aa: CASRPSGKLGEQYF
v_gene: TRBV27; j_gene: TRBJ2-7; abundance: NA; d_gene: NA; CDR3nt: TGTGCCAGCAGCCCCTCGACGAGGGAGCAGTACTTC; CDR3aa: CASSPSTREQYF
v_gene: TRBV30; j_gene: TRBJ2-5; abundance: few; d_gene: TRBD1; CDR3nt: TGTGCCTGGAGTCGGGACAGACAAGAGACCCAGTACTTC; CDR3aa: CAWSRDRQETQYF
v_gene: TRBV7-9; j_gene: TRBJ2-7; abundance: NA; d_gene: TRBD1; CDR3nt: TGTGCCAGCAGCCCTGGACAGGGAACTTCCTACGAGCAGTACTTC; CDR3aa: CASSPGQGTSYEQYF
v_gene: TRBV19; j_gene: TRBJ1-2; abundance: few; d_gene: TRBD1; CDR3nt: TGTGCCAGTAGTATAGATCTAGGGAGACAGGGGGCAGATGGCTACACCTTC; CDR3aa: CASSIDLGRQGADGYTF
v_gene: TRBV11-1; j_gene: TRBJ2-1; abundance: NA; d_gene: TRBD2; CDR3nt: TGTGCCAGCAGCTTAGTACTTCCGGGGGCGGGGGGCCATAATGAGCAGTTCTTC; CDR3aa: CASSLVLPGAGGHNEQFF
v_gene: TRBV2; j_gene: TRBJ1-1; abundance: NA; d_gene: NA; CDR3nt: TGTGCCAGCAGTGAAGCTAGCTGGGTTGCTGAAGCTTTCTTT; CDR3aa: CASSEASWVAEAFF
v_gene: TRBV4-1; j_gene: TRBJ1-2; abundance: few; d_gene: NA; CDR3nt: TGCGCCAGCAGTAAAGGGGGCTATGGCTACACCTTC; CDR3aa: CASSKGGYGYTF
v_gene: TRBV6-1; j_gene: TRBJ1-5; abundance: NA; d_gene: NA; CDR3nt: TGTGCCAGCAGTGAACCGGGGACAATTTCCAATCAGCCCCAGCATTTT; CDR3aa: CASSEPGTISNQPQHF
v_gene: TRBV7-9; j_gene: TRBJ2-6; abundance: NA; d_gene: NA; CDR3nt: TGTGCCAGCAGGGGTGGGGCCAACGTCCTGACTTTC; CDR3aa: CASRGGANVLTF